This record looks at one TCR beta chain sequence and its context. The data were taken from a study of shared clonotypes between healthy human individuals. Repertoires were generated with immunoSEQ multiplex PCR, while TCRdb's copy carries only in-frame clones and drops some. The sample carries fewer than 2.5 million clones, 93% recorded once. Germline CDR1 reads LGHNA; CDR2 reads YSLEER. This CDR3 is 20 amino acids long. V was shortened by 3 bases and J by 0 bases, with 25 bases between the two germline ends. The sequence was obtained from a man aged 18 to 35 in good health. Some clones in this sample may be carry-over from other donors' samples. The genes are TRBV4-3 and TRBJ2-3; D gene uncertain. Specimen: naive CD4+ T cells from PBMCs. Subset described: CD45RA+ positively selected. CDR3: CASSHLPSGMWTVSTDTQYF. DNA of the CDR3: TGCGCCAGCAGCCACCTTCCTTCGGGTATGTGGACCGTGAGCACAGATACGCAGTATTTT.